Described below is a single T cell receptor (beta chain) sequence and its context. This specimen belongs to a study of blood T cell repertoires in COVID-19. Whole-study context: Nucleic acid was either cDNA or gDNA, and it came from T cells, B-cell-depleted T cells, or PBMCs.

How the authors handled the data: Scientists estimated how many nucleated cells there were by amplifying reference gene primers. Assay used: immunoSEQ multiplex PCR; TCRdb lists only in-frame clones, some missing. V, J and clone size were drawn from that table, and D and trimming were deduced from the DNA. The sample consists of some 150,000 clones, roughly nine tenths of them appearing once. The TCR was taken from a woman in her thirties or forties with acute or convalescent COVID-19. Sequencing was performed on peripheral blood.

The CDR3 here is CAWNSGASYEQYF. In DNA, the CDR3 is TGTGCCTGGAATAGCGGGGCCTCCTACGAGCAGTACTTC. This sequence joins TRBV30 and TRBJ2-7; 8 nucleotides match TRBD2. Germline V CDR1 and CDR2: GTSNPN, SVGIG (reference sequence). Trimming at V came to 4 bases and at J to 0 bases, leaving 2 bases not matched to a gene. The CDR3 runs 13 residues.